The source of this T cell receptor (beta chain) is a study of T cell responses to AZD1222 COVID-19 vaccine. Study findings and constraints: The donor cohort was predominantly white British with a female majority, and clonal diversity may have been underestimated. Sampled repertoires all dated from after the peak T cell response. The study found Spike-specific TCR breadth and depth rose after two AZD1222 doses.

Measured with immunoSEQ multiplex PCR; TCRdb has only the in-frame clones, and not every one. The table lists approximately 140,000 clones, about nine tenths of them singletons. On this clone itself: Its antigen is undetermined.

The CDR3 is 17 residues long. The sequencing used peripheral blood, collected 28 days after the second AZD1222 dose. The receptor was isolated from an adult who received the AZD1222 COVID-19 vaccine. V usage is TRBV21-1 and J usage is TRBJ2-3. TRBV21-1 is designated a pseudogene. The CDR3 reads CASTTWVCFSSTDTQYF. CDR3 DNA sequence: TGTGCCAGCACCACTTGGGTGTGCTTTTCTAGCACAGATACGCAGTATTTT.